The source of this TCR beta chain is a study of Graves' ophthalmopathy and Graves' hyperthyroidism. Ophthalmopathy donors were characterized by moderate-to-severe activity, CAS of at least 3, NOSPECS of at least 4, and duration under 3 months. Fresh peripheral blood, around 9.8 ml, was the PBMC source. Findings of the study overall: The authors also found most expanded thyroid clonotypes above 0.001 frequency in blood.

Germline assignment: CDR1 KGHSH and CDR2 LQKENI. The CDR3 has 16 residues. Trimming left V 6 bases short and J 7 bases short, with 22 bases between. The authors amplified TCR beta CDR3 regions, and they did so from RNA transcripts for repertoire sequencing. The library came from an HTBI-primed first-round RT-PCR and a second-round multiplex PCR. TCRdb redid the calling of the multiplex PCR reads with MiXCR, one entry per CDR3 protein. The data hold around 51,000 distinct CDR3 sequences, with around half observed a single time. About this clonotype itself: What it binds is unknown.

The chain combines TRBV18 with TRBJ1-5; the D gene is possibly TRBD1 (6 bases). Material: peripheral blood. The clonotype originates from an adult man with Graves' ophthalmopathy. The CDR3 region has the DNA TGTGCCAGCTCTCCCCAGTTAGACAGGCACCGACAGCCCCAGCATTTT. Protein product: CASSPQLDRHRQPQHF.